A single sample gave rise to the 25 T cell receptor beta chains below, sequenced in a study of vaccination and CD4 T cells after COVID-19. What these receptors recognize is not known. Oncomine TCR Beta short-read sequencing was applied to DNA from cultured CD4+ T cells. TCRdb re-analysed the PCR reads in MiXCR, keeping a single row per CDR3 protein. Of roughly 16,000 distinct CDR3 sequences detected, about a third appear once; the ten largest clones hold roughly 14%. Regarding treatment: roughly 10-day PBMC culture with coronavirus spike peptide pools or control peptides (ViraFEST assay). The source material was cultured CD4+ T cells from blood. The receptors here all came from a human donor with COVID-19.

The genes are TRBV5-6 and TRBJ1-2; possible D gene TRBD1, 6 bases. Germline CDR1 SGHDT, CDR2 YYEEEE. This CDR3 spans 13 amino acids. V lost 3 bases, J lost 3 bases, and 9 bases lay in between. In DNA, the CDR3 is TGTGCCAGCAGCTCGGACAGATACTATGGCTACACCTTC. Residues: CASSSDRYYGYTF.

The rearrangement uses TRBV9 and TRBJ2-3; 8 nucleotides match TRBD2. The CDR3 contains 17 residues. Unmatched junction bases numbered 10, after V lost 0 bases and J lost 4 bases. CDR1 is SGDLS and CDR2 is YYNGEE in the germline V gene. The chain's CDR3 is CASSVGRGGGSADTQYF. CDR3 sequence (DNA): TGTGCCAGCAGCGTAGGTCGGGGCGGGGGGAGCGCAGATACGCAGTATTTT.

The V gene is TRBV5-1, the J gene TRBJ2-5, with no clear D. Germline V gene sequence: CDR1 SGHRS, CDR2 YFSETQ. V lost 4 bases to trimming and J lost 1 base, with 14 bases between them. This CDR3 comprises 15 residues. CDR3 nucleotide sequence: TGCGCCAGCAGCCACCTATATGGGTCCCAAGAGACCCAGTACTTC. Protein product: CASSHLYGSQETQYF.

V is TRBV28 and J is TRBJ1-5; no definite D call. The CDR3 consists of 14 residues. Trimming took off 2 bases at V and 4 bases at J, with 9 bases between the two ends. Per the germline V gene, CDR1 is MDHEN and CDR2 is SYDVKM. CDR3 amino acids: CASSLTGLNQPQHF. The CDR3 nucleotides are TGTGCCAGCAGTTTAACTGGGCTTAATCAGCCCCAGCATTTT.

The gene calls are TRBV19 and TRBJ1-4, with D possibly matching TRBD1 (6 bases). Germline values: CDR1 LNHDA, CDR2 SQIVND (reference sequence). Deletions cut 3 bases from V and 5 bases from J, with 10 bases between. The CDR3 runs to 14 residues. The CDR3 here is CASSIQGTNEKLFF. Written as DNA, the CDR3 is TGTGCCAGTAGTATTCAGGGGACAAATGAAAAACTGTTTTTT.

This rearrangement joins TRBV5-4 to TRBJ1-4, with D possibly being TRBD1 (6 bases). The V gene lost 2 bases and the J gene lost 8 bases, with 13 bases spanning the gap. The germline gives CDR1 SGHNT, CDR2 YYREEE (reference sequence). There are 14 residues in the CDR3. The CDR3 DNA follows: TGTGCCAGCAGCTTACAGGGTTTAGAGGAAAAACTGTTTTTT. Protein: CASSLQGLEEKLFF.

The chain couples TRBV15 to TRBJ2-5, with 7 nucleotides matching TRBD1. Trimming cost V 5 bases and J 2 bases; bases outside gene matches: 5. CDR3 length: 14 residues. In germline, CDR1 is LNHNV, CDR2 YYDKDF (reference sequence). The CDR3 bases are TGTGCCACCAGCTACCGACAGGGACAAGAGACCCAGTACTTC. Amino acid sequence: CATSYRQGQETQYF.

The rearrangement links TRBV5-8 to TRBJ1-1; 7 positions agree with TRBD1. The CDR3 covers 13 residues. Trimming removed 4 bases from V and 4 bases from J; junction bases left unmatched: 4. Germline CDR1 is SGHTS and CDR2 is YDEGEE. The CDR3 loop is CASSRDRATEAFF. The CDR3 DNA follows: TGTGCCAGCAGCCGTGACAGGGCCACTGAAGCTTTCTTT.

This clonotype has more than one count but fewer than ten. The chain has TRBV2 and TRBJ2-5, with 9 nucleotides matching TRBD2. V dropped 8 bases and J dropped 0; count of bases not matched to a gene: 4. Germline-derived CDR1 and CDR2 are SNHLY and FYNNEI. CDR3 length: 14 amino acids. DNA of the CDR3: TGTGCCAGCGTGGCGGGGGGGTACCAAGAGACCCAGTACTTC. It is translated as CASVAGGYQETQYF. The complete variable domain, with remaining parts taken from reference TRBV2 and TRBJ2-5, reads EPEVTQTPSHQVTQMGQEVILRCVPISNHLYFYWYRQILGQKVEFLVSFYNNEISEKSEIFDDQFSVERPDGSNFTLKIRSTKLEDSAMYFCASVAGGYQETQYFGPGTRLLVL.

The chain is built from TRBV20-1 and TRBJ2-3; 14 nucleotides agree with TRBD2. CDR1 and CDR2 (germline): DFQATT, SNEGSKA (reference sequence). The CDR3 spans 15 residues. V trimming: 5 bases; J trimming: 4 bases; junction bases outside the gene matches: 5. The CDR3 DNA reads TGCAGTGCTTACCCGGGACTAGCGGGAGCAGATACGCAGTATTTT. It specifies CSAYPGLAGADTQYF.

The chain employs TRBV11-2 and TRBJ2-7; TRBD1 matches 10 bases. CDR1 is SGHAT, CDR2 FQNNGV, per germline. V lost 0 bases to trimming and J lost 7 bases; unmatched junction nucleotides: 9. This CDR3 has 16 amino acids. The CDR3 is CASSLDGGTGAREQYF. The CDR3 coding sequence is TGTGCCAGCAGCTTAGATGGGGGGACAGGGGCTAGGGAGCAGTACTTC.

This clonotype turned up a few times. The gene calls are TRBV28 and TRBJ1-3; no reliable D call. The CDR3 runs to 14 residues. Trimming left V 9 bases short and J 7 bases short, with 19 bases between. Germline CDR1 is MDHEN and CDR2 is SYDVKM. CDR3 DNA sequence: TGTGCCAGAATCGGATCACCAACGGGGAACACCATATATTTT. It encodes CARIGSPTGNTIYF.

The chain employs TRBV5-8 and TRBJ1-2, with unresolved D. In germline, CDR1 is SGHTS, CDR2 YDEGEE. The CDR3 is 11 residues long. Trimming removed 0 bases from V and 8 bases from J, with 5 bases in between. DNA for the CDR3: TGTGCCAGCAGCTTGGCTAGGGGCTACACCTTC. Translation gives CASSLARGYTF.

The chain combines TRBV20-1 with TRBJ2-3, with D hard to call. The germline V gene encodes CDR1 DFQATT and CDR2 SNEGSKA (reference sequence). The V gene lost 0 bases and the J gene lost 3 bases, with 4 bases spanning the gap. The CDR3 spans 12 residues. The CDR3 sequence: CSARESTDTQYF. CDR3 nucleotide sequence: TGCAGTGCTAGAGAGAGTACAGATACGCAGTATTTT.

This chain uses TRBV6-1 with TRBJ2-6, with 12 nucleotides matching TRBD2. The CDR3 is 19 residues long. Germline V gene data show CDR1 as MNHNS and CDR2 as SASEGT. Germline trimming cut 2 bases from V and 0 bases from J; bases unmatched to any gene: 5. The CDR3, as DNA: TGTGCCAGCAGTGAATTACTAGCGGGGGGAACCTCTGGGGCCAACGTCCTGACTTTC. It encodes CASSELLAGGTSGANVLTF.

The V and J genes are TRBV20-1 and TRBJ1-6; TRBD1 is a possible D gene (6 bases). The CDR3 extends over 15 amino acids. Trimming pared 3 bases from V and 8 bases from J, leaving 17 bases between. The germline V gene encodes CDR1 DFQATT and CDR2 SNEGSKA (reference sequence). The chain's CDR3 is CSARGWGPGDSPLHF. In nucleotides, the CDR3 is TGCAGTGCTAGGGGGTGGGGGCCGGGGGATTCACCCCTCCACTTT.

This clonotype occurred a few times. The chain couples TRBV5-1 to TRBJ1-1; no clear D gene. Germline assignment: CDR1 SGHRS and CDR2 YFSETQ. This CDR3 is built from 15 residues. Trimming removed 0 bases at V and 0 bases at J, with 9 bases between. This CDR3 reads CASSLDWGMNTEAFF. The CDR3 coding sequence is TGCGCCAGCAGCTTGGATTGGGGAATGAACACTGAAGCTTTCTTT. Together with reference TRBV5-1 and TRBJ1-1, the CDR3 gives the full variable domain: KAGVTQTPRYLIKTRGQQVTLSCSPISGHRSVSWYQQTPGQGLQFLFEYFSETQRNKGNFPGRFSGRQFSNSRSEMNVSTLELGDSALYLCASSLDWGMNTEAFFGQGTRLTVV.

This clonotype was seen a few times. The chain couples TRBV27 to TRBJ1-2; D is unresolved. The germline CDR1 and CDR2 sequences are MNHEY and SMNVEV (reference sequence). The CDR3 covers 13 residues. V was pared by 3 bases and J by 8 bases, with 13 bases between. The CDR3 here is CASSLARDTGYTF. The DNA for the CDR3 is TGTGCCAGCAGTTTGGCAAGGGATACCGGCTACACCTTC.

This clonotype was observed a few times. The chain combines TRBV6-1 with TRBJ1-1; 10 bases agree with TRBD1. This CDR3 has 16 residues. V dropped 5 bases and J dropped 1; count of bases not matched to a gene: 7. Germline V gene lookup returns CDR1 MNHNS and CDR2 SASEGT. Here the CDR3 reads CASSKGTGAGNTEAFF. DNA for the CDR3: TGTGCCAGCAGTAAAGGGACAGGGGCCGGGAACACTGAAGCTTTCTTT.

The CDR3 DNA follows: TGTGCCAGTAGTCCCCGGGCTTCGAGGGGCGAGCAGTTCTTC. This codes for CASSPRASRGEQFF. This chain uses TRBV19 with TRBJ2-1; D assignment may be TRBD1 or TRBD2 (5 bases each). Germline V CDR1 and CDR2: LNHDA, SQIVND (reference sequence). The ends were cut back, 5 bases at V and 10 bases at J, with 18 bases in the middle. CDR3 length: 14 residues.

The V call is TRBV6-2 or TRBV6-3, the J call TRBJ2-7; 9 bases match TRBD2. This CDR3 region has 18 residues. Losses at the gene ends were 3 bases for V and 3 bases for J; bases not matched to a gene: 15. CDR1 MNHEY and CDR2 SVGEGT come from the germline V gene. CDR3 coding DNA: TGTGCCAGCAGTTATTCAGACTCGCGGGGGGGGAACTACTACGAGCAGTACTTC. This gives the protein CASSYSDSRGGNYYEQYF.

This CDR3 reads CASSYSLGGRNEQYF. CDR3 DNA: TGTGCCAGCAGTTACTCTCTCGGGGGGCGGAACGAGCAGTACTTC. The chain carries TRBV6-5 and TRBJ2-7; a possible D gene is TRBD2 (7 bases). This CDR3 spans 15 amino acids. The V end lost 0 bases, the J end lost 5 bases, and 14 bases lay between the germline ends. CDR1 and CDR2 from the germline V gene are MNHEY and SVGAGI.

The V and J genes are TRBV20-1 and TRBJ2-3; 11 bases match TRBD2. This CDR3 is 16 amino acids long. Trimming at V came to 4 bases and at J to 9 bases, leaving 15 bases not matched to a gene. Germline lookup yields CDR1 DFQATT and CDR2 SNEGSKA (reference sequence). This CDR3 is CSATVPVAGGVGTQYF. CDR3 DNA sequence: TGCAGTGCTACCGTCCCGGTAGCGGGGGGGGTAGGGACGCAGTATTTT.

The sample holds a few counts of this clonotype. The V call is TRBV6-1, the J call TRBJ1-3, with D perhaps matching TRBD1 (6 bases). CDR1 and CDR2 from the germline V gene are MNHNS and SASEGT. Trimming left V 11 bases short and J 0 bases short, with 17 bases between. The CDR3 runs 15 residues. This chain's CDR3 is CAGDTGTHSGNTIYF. The DNA of the CDR3 is TGTGCCGGCGATACCGGGACACACTCTGGAAACACCATATATTTT.

This clonotype ranks as large (0.1 to 1%). J is TRBJ2-2 and V is TRBV5-1; tentatively, D is TRBD1 (5 bases). The CDR3 contains 15 residues. V lost 1 base, J lost 2 bases, and 9 bases lay in between. CDR1 SGHRS and CDR2 YFSETQ come from the germline V gene. Here the CDR3 DNA reads TGCGCCAGCAGCTTGCAGGGCTCTAACACCGGGGAGCTGTTTTTT. It is translated as CASSLQGSNTGELFF. The entire variable domain, with the rest obtained from reference TRBV5-1 and TRBJ2-2, is as follows: KAGVTQTPRYLIKTRGQQVTLSCSPISGHRSVSWYQQTPGQGLQFLFEYFSETQRNKGNFPGRFSGRQFSNSRSEMNVSTLELGDSALYLCASSLQGSNTGELFFGEGSRLTVL.